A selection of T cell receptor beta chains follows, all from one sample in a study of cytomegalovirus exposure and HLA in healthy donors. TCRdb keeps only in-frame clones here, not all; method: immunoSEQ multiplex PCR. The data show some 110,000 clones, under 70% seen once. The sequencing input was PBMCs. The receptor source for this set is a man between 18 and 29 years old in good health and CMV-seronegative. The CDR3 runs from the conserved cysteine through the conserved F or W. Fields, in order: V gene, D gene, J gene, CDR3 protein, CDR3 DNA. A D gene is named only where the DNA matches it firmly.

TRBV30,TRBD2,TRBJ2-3,CASRGVGTDTQYF,TGTGCCTCTCGGGGGGTGGGCACAGATACGCAGTATTTT
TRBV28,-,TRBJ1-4,CATAETGSNEKLFF,TGTGCCACCGCGGAAACAGGGAGTAATGAAAAACTGTTTTTT
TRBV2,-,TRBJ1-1,CASRPRDPPEAFF,TGTGCCAGCAGGCCCAGGGATCCCCCTGAAGCTTTCTTT
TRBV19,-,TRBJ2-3,CASSIDGRTDTQYF,TGTGCCAGTAGTATTGATGGGAGGACAGATACGCAGTATTTT
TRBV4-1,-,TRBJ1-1,CASSQEMVGLRNTEAFF,TGCGCCAGCAGCCAGGAAATGGTCGGGTTGAGGAACACTGAAGCTTTCTTT
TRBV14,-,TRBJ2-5,CASSLRHAQETQYF,TGTGCCAGCAGCCTTCGACACGCTCAAGAGACCCAGTACTTC
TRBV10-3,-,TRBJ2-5,CAIRGIGGETQYF,TGTGCCATTCGGGGAATAGGGGGAGAGACCCAGTACTTC
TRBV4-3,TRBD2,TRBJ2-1,CASSQGSGRAYNEQFF,TGCGCCAGCAGCCAGGGTAGCGGGAGGGCCTACAATGAGCAGTTCTTC
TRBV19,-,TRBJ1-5,CASSIGLGGPNQPQHF,TGTGCCAGTAGTATAGGCTTAGGGGGTCCGAATCAGCCCCAGCATTTT
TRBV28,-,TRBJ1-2,CASKGSLKGHYGYPF,TGTGCCAGCAAAGGATCCCTTAAGGGGCATTATGGCTACCCCTTC
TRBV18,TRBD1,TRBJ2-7,CASSGQGSEGSYEQYF,TGTGCCAGCTCGGGACAGGGGAGCGAGGGCTCCTACGAGCAGTACTTC
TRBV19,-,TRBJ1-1,CASSPKSSMNTEAFF,TGTGCCAGTAGTCCCAAGTCGTCTATGAACACTGAAGCTTTCTTT